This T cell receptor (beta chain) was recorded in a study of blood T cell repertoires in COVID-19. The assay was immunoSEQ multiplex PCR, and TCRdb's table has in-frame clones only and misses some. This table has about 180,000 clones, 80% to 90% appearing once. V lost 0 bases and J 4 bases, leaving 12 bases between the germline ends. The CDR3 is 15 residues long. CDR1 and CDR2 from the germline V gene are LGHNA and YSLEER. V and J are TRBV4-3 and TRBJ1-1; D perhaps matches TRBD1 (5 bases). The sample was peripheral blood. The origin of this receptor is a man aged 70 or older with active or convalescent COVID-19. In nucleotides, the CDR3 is TGCGCCAGCAGCCAAGATCTCTTCAGGGCCACTGAAGCTTTCTTT. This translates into CASSQDLFRATEAFF.